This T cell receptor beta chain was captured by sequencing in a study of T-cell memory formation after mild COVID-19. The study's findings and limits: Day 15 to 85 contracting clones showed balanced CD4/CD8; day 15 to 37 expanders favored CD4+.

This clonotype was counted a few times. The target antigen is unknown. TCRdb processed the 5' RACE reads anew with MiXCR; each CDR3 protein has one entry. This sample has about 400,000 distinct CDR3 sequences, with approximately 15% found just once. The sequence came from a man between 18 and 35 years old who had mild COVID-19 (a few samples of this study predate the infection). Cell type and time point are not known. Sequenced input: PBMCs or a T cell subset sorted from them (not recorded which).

This chain's CDR3 is CASSQAGLTEAFF. DNA for the CDR3: TGCGCCAGCAGCCAAGCAGGGTTGACTGAAGCTTTCTTT. V is TRBV4-3 and J is TRBJ1-1, with D tentatively TRBD1 (5 bases). Looked up from germline, CDR1 is LGHNA and CDR2 is YSLEER. Trimming took off 1 base at V and 5 bases at J, with 8 bases between the two ends. This CDR3 is built from 13 residues.